This entry lists 32 T cell receptor beta chains sequenced from one sample in a study of blood T cell repertoires in COVID-19. Measured with immunoSEQ multiplex PCR; TCRdb has only the in-frame clones, and not every one. The repertoire holds approximately 50,000 clones, approximately 85% seen once, with around 6% in the top ten. The sequencing input was peripheral blood. The receptors originated from a man aged 60 to 69 with acute or convalescent COVID-19.

The gene calls are TRBV28 and TRBJ2-4; TRBD1 is a possible D gene (6 bases). The CDR3 is 13 amino acids. V was clipped by 2 bases and J by 10 bases, with 12 bases between them. Germline values: CDR1 MDHEN, CDR2 SYDVKM. The CDR3 sequence: CASSLQGTGIQYF. CDR3 in DNA: TGTGCCAGCAGTTTACAGGGGACCGGGATTCAGTACTTC.

This chain connects TRBV5-4 to TRBJ2-7; 11 nucleotides agree with TRBD2. Germline lookup yields CDR1 SGHNT and CDR2 YYREEE (reference sequence). Trimming at V came to 4 bases and at J to 3 bases, leaving 9 bases not matched to a gene. The CDR3 is made up of 16 amino acids. The CDR3: CASSPARLAGFYEQYF. The CDR3, as DNA: TGTGCCAGCAGCCCGGCAAGACTAGCGGGATTCTACGAGCAGTACTTC.

The gene calls are TRBV5-1 and TRBJ2-7; D ambiguous. The CDR3 spans 14 residues. V lost 0 bases and J 0 bases, leaving 7 bases between the germline ends. Germline loops: CDR1 SGHRS, CDR2 YFSETQ. CDR3 in DNA: TGCGCCAGCAGCTTGGCCCAGGACTCCTACGAGCAGTACTTC. Translating it yields CASSLAQDSYEQYF.

The V and J genes are TRBV7-3 and TRBJ2-1; 13 bases align to TRBD2. The J segment lost 10 bases and the V segment lost 2 bases, leaving 11 bases of the junction unmatched. CDR1 SGHTA and CDR2 FQGTGA come from the germline V gene. This CDR3 has 17 amino acids. CDR3 DNA sequence: TGTGCCAGCAGCTTAGCACCACTAGCGGGAGGGCCGGGGGAGCAGTTCTTC. Translation gives CASSLAPLAGGPGEQFF.

The chain has TRBV5-1 and TRBJ2-1; the match to TRBD2 covers 13 bases. After removal of 3 bases from V and 3 bases from J, the junction contained 3 bases not matched to a gene. Per germline, CDR1 SGHRS and CDR2 YFSETQ. The CDR3 is made up of 16 amino acids. The CDR3 spells CASSWGLAGYYNEQFF. CDR3 DNA: TGCGCCAGCAGCTGGGGACTAGCGGGGTACTACAATGAGCAGTTCTTC.

This clone was recorded a few times. The chain is built from TRBV7-9 and TRBJ1-2; unclear D gene. V was cut by 5 bases and J by 7 bases, with 8 bases left in between. The V gene's germline CDR1 is SEHNR and CDR2 FQNEAQ (reference sequence). The CDR3 sequence is 11 residues long. The CDR3 coding sequence is TGTGCCAGCAGCCCCGACTTTGGCTACACCTTC. Translated: CASSPDFGYTF. The whole variable domain, remainder taken from reference TRBV7-9 and TRBJ1-2, is DTGVSQNPRHKITKRGQNVTFRCDPISEHNRLYWYRQTLGQGPEFLTYFQNEAQLEKSRLLSDRFSAERPKGSFSTLEIQRTEQGDSAMYLCASSPDFGYTFGSGTRLTVV.

This chain links TRBV5-1 with TRBJ2-2; 8 positions agree with TRBD1. Germline CDR1 is SGHRS and CDR2 is YFSETQ. Trimming at V came to 3 bases and at J to 2 bases, leaving 6 bases not matched to a gene. The CDR3 runs to 16 residues. CDR3 loop: CASSWAGQGNTGELFF. CDR3 DNA: TGCGCCAGCAGCTGGGCTGGACAGGGAAACACCGGGGAGCTGTTTTTT.

The chain links TRBV5-1 to TRBJ1-2, with 10 positions matching TRBD1. The CDR3 has 16 residues. V lost 2 bases, J lost 6 bases, and 10 bases stayed unmatched. The germline V gene encodes CDR1 SGHRS and CDR2 YFSETQ. In DNA, the CDR3 is TGCGCCAGCAGCTTTTCCGGGACAGGGGTTCAGGATGGCTACACCTTC. This encodes CASSFSGTGVQDGYTF.

This clone was recorded only once. The chain employs TRBV11-1 and TRBJ2-5, with D hard to call. CDR1 and CDR2 from the germline V gene are SGHAT and FQDESV (reference sequence). Trimming pared 0 bases from V and 4 bases from J, leaving 12 bases between. The CDR3 covers 15 residues. The CDR3 protein is CASSLASSFGETQYF. The CDR3 region has the DNA TGTGCCAGCAGCTTAGCCTCTAGTTTTGGAGAGACCCAGTACTTC.

V gene TRBV5-1 combines with J gene TRBJ2-5, with D perhaps matching TRBD2 (5 bases). The CDR3 totals 16 residues. Trimming took 0 bases from V and 4 from J, leaving 16 bases between them. Germline CDR1 and CDR2: SGHRS and YFSETQ. This CDR3 reads CASSLAGISMGETQYF. In DNA, the CDR3 is TGCGCCAGCAGCTTGGCCGGGATCAGTATGGGAGAGACCCAGTACTTC.

This sequence joins TRBV6-5 and TRBJ1-2; 7 nucleotides align to TRBD1. CDR1 is MNHEY and CDR2 is SVGAGI in the germline V gene. V lost 5 bases to trimming and J lost 4 bases; unmatched junction nucleotides: 4. The CDR3 is 13 amino acids. CDR3 bases: TGTGCCAGCAGTACAGGGGCTCCCTATGGCTACACCTTC. Protein sequence: CASSTGAPYGYTF.

The V and J genes are TRBV4-1 and TRBJ1-4; 8 bases align to TRBD1. V was pared by 5 bases and J by 3 bases, with 5 bases of the junction left unmatched. Germline values: CDR1 MGHRA, CDR2 YSYEKL. CDR3 length: 15 amino acids. The CDR3 is CASSVWTGPNEKLFF. CDR3 nucleotides: TGCGCCAGCAGCGTATGGACAGGGCCTAATGAAAAACTGTTTTTT.

V is TRBV28 and J is TRBJ2-3, with 12 bases fitting TRBD2. Germline-derived CDR1 and CDR2 are MDHEN and SYDVKM. CDR3 length: 16 residues. Trimming removed 3 bases from V and 5 bases from J; junction bases left unmatched: 6. The CDR3 DNA is TGTGCCAGCAGTTTCCGATTACTAGCGGGAGGAGATACGCAGTATTTT. It codes for CASSFRLLAGGDTQYF.

V gene TRBV2 combines with J gene TRBJ1-5, with TRBD1 matching 9 bases. This CDR3 has 15 amino acids. J gave up 3 bases and V 5 bases, and 5 bases lay outside the gene matches. Germline V gene lookup returns CDR1 SNHLY and CDR2 FYNNEI. CDR3 in amino acids: CASSLQGANNQPQHF. CDR3 coding DNA: TGTGCCAGCAGTCTACAGGGGGCGAACAATCAGCCCCAGCATTTT.

The rearrangement joins TRBV6-6 to TRBJ2-7; D might be TRBD2 (6 bases). The CDR3 loop spans 14 amino acids. The germline CDR1 and CDR2 sequences are MNHNY and SVGAGI (reference sequence). The ends were cut back, 6 bases at V and 2 bases at J, with 14 bases in the middle. CDR3 in DNA: TGTGCCAGCAGGGGACTCACATTACCCTACGAGCAGTACTTC. As protein: CASRGLTLPYEQYF.

V is TRBV5-4 and J is TRBJ2-2; 11 bases are shared with TRBD2. The V gene end was trimmed by 6 bases and the J gene end by 4 bases; junction bases not matched to a gene: 2. CDR1 is SGHNT and CDR2 is YYREEE in the germline V gene (reference sequence). CDR3 length: 14 residues. CDR3 in amino acids: CASTLAGGTGELFF. The CDR3 nucleotides are TGTGCCAGCACCCTAGCGGGAGGCACCGGGGAGCTGTTTTTT. Full variable domain (remainder filled in from reference TRBV5-4 and TRBJ2-2): ETGVTQSPTHLIKTRGQQVTLRCSSQSGHNTVSWYQQALGQGPQFIFQYYREEENGRGNFPPRFSGLQFPNYSSELNVNALELDDSALYLCASTLAGGTGELFFGEGSRLTVL.

The V gene is TRBV2, the J gene TRBJ2-5; 8 nucleotides agree with TRBD2. The CDR3 is 15 amino acids. Looked up from germline, CDR1 is SNHLY and CDR2 is FYNNEI. Trimming removed 1 base from V and 5 bases from J; junction bases left unmatched: 6. The CDR3 DNA sequence: TGTGCCAGCAGTGAAGACGGAGCGGGAGATGAGACCCAGTACTTC. This encodes CASSEDGAGDETQYF.

The V call is TRBV4-1, the J call TRBJ2-7, with a possible D match to TRBD1 (6 bases). The CDR3 loop spans 16 amino acids. Germline CDR1 MGHRA, CDR2 YSYEKL. Between the trimmed V and J ends, which lost 0 bases and 3 bases, there was a span of 15 bases. The CDR3 sequence: CASSQDVEGGFYEQYF. The CDR3 DNA sequence: TGCGCCAGCAGCCAAGACGTTGAAGGGGGATTCTACGAGCAGTACTTC.

The gene calls are TRBV4-1 and TRBJ1-4, with 7 bases that match TRBD1. CDR3 length: 16 residues. Germline loops: CDR1 MGHRA, CDR2 YSYEKL. The junction had 8 bases not matched to a gene; V was cut back by 1 base and J by 6 bases. CDR3 protein: CASSQGYRGADEKLFF. The CDR3 DNA reads as TGCGCCAGCAGCCAAGGGTACAGGGGAGCGGATGAAAAACTGTTTTTT.

The CDR3: CASSSGQGYEQYF. The CDR3 coding sequence is TGTGCCAGCAGTTCCGGACAGGGCTACGAGCAGTACTTC. The V gene is TRBV28, the J gene TRBJ2-7; 8 nucleotides line up with TRBD1. Per the germline V gene, CDR1 is MDHEN and CDR2 is SYDVKM. V lost 4 bases, J lost 3 bases, and 2 bases stayed unmatched. The length of the CDR3 is 13 residues.

The V call is TRBV5-1, the J call TRBJ2-3, with 7 bases aligning to TRBD1. The junction had 3 bases not matched to a gene; V was cut back by 0 bases and J by 2 bases. The CDR3 is 15 residues long. Germline V gene data show CDR1 as SGHRS and CDR2 as YFSETQ. The CDR3 loop is CASSLVGQITDTQYF. The CDR3 nucleotides read TGCGCCAGCAGCTTGGTGGGACAGATCACAGATACGCAGTATTTT.

This clone occurred a few times. The rearrangement joins TRBV3-1 (or the pseudogene TRBV3-2) to TRBJ2-7, with a possible D match to TRBD1 (6 bases). The germline CDR1 and CDR2 sequences are LGHDT and YNNKEL (reference sequence). Trimming shortened V by 1 base and J by 6 bases, and 7 bases separated the two germline ends. The CDR3 runs to 12 residues. The CDR3 DNA sequence: TGTGCCAGCAGCCAAGGACAGGCCGAGCAGTACTTC. Its protein product is CASSQGQAEQYF.

The rearrangement uses TRBV11-2 and TRBJ2-2; no clear D. CDR1 is SGHAT and CDR2 is FQNNGV in the germline V gene. Between the trimmed V and J ends, which lost 5 bases and 1 base, there was a span of 11 bases. This CDR3 is 15 amino acids long. CDR3 region: CASSIRVRNTGELFF. CDR3 sequence (DNA): TGTGCCAGCAGCATCCGGGTCCGGAACACCGGGGAGCTGTTTTTT.

The rearrangement links TRBV5-1 to TRBJ1-5, with 7 bases that match TRBD1. Germline CDR1 reads SGHRS; CDR2 reads YFSETQ. This CDR3 has 16 residues. V lost 4 bases, J lost 3 bases, and 10 bases stayed unmatched. This chain's CDR3 is CASSPEGGGYNQPQHF. As DNA, the CDR3 is TGCGCCAGCAGCCCAGAAGGGGGCGGTTACAATCAGCCCCAGCATTTT.

V gene TRBV28 combines with J gene TRBJ1-4, with 7 nucleotides matching TRBD1. The germline V gene encodes CDR1 MDHEN and CDR2 SYDVKM. V dropped 7 bases and J dropped 8; count of bases not matched to a gene: 13. CDR3 size: 15 residues. The CDR3 nucleotides are TGTGCCAGCACCGATCGGAGGGGGCCCGGAGAAAAACTGTTTTTT. Its translation is CASTDRRGPGEKLFF.

The chain has TRBV7-6 and TRBJ2-1; 8 bases match TRBD2. Per germline, CDR1 SGHVS and CDR2 FNYEAQ. CDR3 length: 17 residues. Trimming at V came to 5 bases and at J to 4 bases, leaving 13 bases not matched to a gene. CDR3: CASSAGYWAGGYNEQFF. The CDR3 DNA follows: TGTGCCAGCAGCGCCGGCTATTGGGCGGGAGGTTACAATGAGCAGTTCTTC.

Here the CDR3 reads CASSGREVSFSGANVLTF. In nucleotides, the CDR3 is TGCGCCAGCAGCGGGAGGGAGGTTTCTTTTTCTGGGGCCAACGTCCTGACTTTC. The gene calls are TRBV5-1 and TRBJ2-6, with 7 bases fitting TRBD2. The CDR3 is 18 amino acids. The J segment lost 1 base and the V segment lost 4 bases, leaving 11 bases of the junction unmatched. Germline CDR1 SGHRS, CDR2 YFSETQ.

This clone has only one observation. CDR3 in amino acids: CASSLEGGPQHF. CDR3 nucleotides: TGTGCCAGCAGCTTAGAAGGGGGGCCCCAGCATTTT. This chain connects TRBV7-9 to TRBJ1-5; D possibly corresponds to TRBD1 (6 bases). The CDR3 runs to 12 residues. The germline CDR1 and CDR2 sequences are SEHNR and FQNEAQ (reference sequence). The germline V and J ends were trimmed by 1 base and 9 bases, with 7 bases remaining between them. Using reference TRBV7-9 and TRBJ1-5 for the parts outside the CDR3, the full variable domain is DTGVSQNPRHKITKRGQNVTFRCDPISEHNRLYWYRQTLGQGPEFLTYFQNEAQLEKSRLLSDRFSAERPKGSFSTLEIQRTEQGDSAMYLCASSLEGGPQHFGDGTRLSIL.

Here the CDR3 DNA reads TGTGCCAGCAGCTTAGAACTCGGCGGGGAGCTGTTTTTT. Translation gives CASSLELGGELFF. This sequence joins TRBV7-2 and TRBJ2-2; D remains ambiguous. This CDR3 has 13 residues. Germline V gene sequence: CDR1 SGHTA, CDR2 FQGNSA. V lost 1 base to trimming and J lost 7 bases, with 7 bases between them.

The sample holds one count of this clone. The chain couples TRBV28 to TRBJ1-5; 8 bases line up with TRBD1. The CDR3 loop spans 13 amino acids. CDR1 MDHEN and CDR2 SYDVKM come from the germline V gene. V was pared by 6 bases and J by 6 bases, with 4 bases of the junction left unmatched. The CDR3 coding sequence is TGTGCCAGCAGCTACAGGGGGGGTCAGCCCCAGCATTTT. It translates to CASSYRGGQPQHF.

This chain joins TRBV3-1 (or the pseudogene TRBV3-2) and TRBJ1-1, with 7 bases matching TRBD1. Germline CDR1 is LGHDT and CDR2 is YNNKEL (reference sequence). This CDR3 contains 14 residues. The V and J ends lost 1 base and 7 bases, in that order; junction bases with no gene match: 6. The CDR3 DNA reads TGTGCCAGCAGCCAAGGAACAGGGGCCGGTGAAGCTTTCTTT. Translation: CASSQGTGAGEAFF.

The chain has TRBV14 and TRBJ2-7; 7 nucleotides align to TRBD1. V lost 3 bases to trimming and J lost 2 bases; unmatched junction nucleotides: 7. CDR1 SGHDN and CDR2 FVKESK come from the germline V gene. CDR3 length equals 15 residues. The CDR3 region is CASSHPPRGTYEQYF. CDR3 bases: TGTGCCAGCAGCCACCCCCCCAGGGGGACCTACGAGCAGTACTTC.